The present T cell receptor (beta chain) was sequenced within a study of blood T cell repertoires in COVID-19. Per the authors' pipeline: Researchers report that nucleated cell counts were estimated from reference gene primer amplification. The data were produced by immunoSEQ multiplex PCR, yet TCRdb's version contains in-frame clones alone and is incomplete. The V and J calls and clone size were taken over from that table, and D and trimming were inferred from the DNA. This table has about 270,000 clones, 86% appearing once. The receptor was isolated from a man between 40 and 49 years old with active or convalescent COVID-19. The sequenced sample was peripheral blood.

The CDR3 DNA reads as TGTGCCAGCAGCTTTGATGGCCCTAATTCACCCCTCCACTTT. Its protein is CASSFDGPNSPLHF. V gene TRBV5-4 combines with J gene TRBJ1-6; no clear D gene. The germline V and J ends were trimmed by 2 bases and 6 bases, with 9 bases remaining between them. CDR3 length: 14 amino acids. Germline V gives CDR1 SGHNT, CDR2 YYREEE (reference sequence).